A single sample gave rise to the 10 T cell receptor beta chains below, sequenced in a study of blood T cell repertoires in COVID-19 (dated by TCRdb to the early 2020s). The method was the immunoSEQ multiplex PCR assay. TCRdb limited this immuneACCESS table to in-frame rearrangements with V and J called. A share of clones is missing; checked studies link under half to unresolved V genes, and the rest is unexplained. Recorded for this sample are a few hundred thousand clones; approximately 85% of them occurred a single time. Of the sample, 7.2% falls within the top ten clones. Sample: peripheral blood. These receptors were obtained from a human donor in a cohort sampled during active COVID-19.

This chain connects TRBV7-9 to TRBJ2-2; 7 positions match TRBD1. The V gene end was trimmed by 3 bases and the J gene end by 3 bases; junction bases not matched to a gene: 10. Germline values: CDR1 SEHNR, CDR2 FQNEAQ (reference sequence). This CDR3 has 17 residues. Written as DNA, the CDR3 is TGTGCCAGCAGCTTGCCGGGGACAGCCTGGGACACCGGGGAGCTGTTTTTT. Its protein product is CASSLPGTAWDTGELFF.

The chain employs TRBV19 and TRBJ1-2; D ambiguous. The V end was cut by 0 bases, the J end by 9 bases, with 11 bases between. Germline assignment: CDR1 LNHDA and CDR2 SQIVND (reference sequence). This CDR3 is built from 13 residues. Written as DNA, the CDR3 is TGTGCCAGTAGTATAGACCGCTTCGGGAGCTACACCTTC. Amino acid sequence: CASSIDRFGSYTF.

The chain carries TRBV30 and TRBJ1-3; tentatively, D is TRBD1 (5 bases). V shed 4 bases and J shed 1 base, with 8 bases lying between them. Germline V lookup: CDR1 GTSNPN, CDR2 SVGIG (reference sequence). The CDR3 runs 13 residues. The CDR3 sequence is CAWTGFSGNTIYF. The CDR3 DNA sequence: TGTGCCTGGACAGGGTTTTCTGGAAACACCATATATTTT.

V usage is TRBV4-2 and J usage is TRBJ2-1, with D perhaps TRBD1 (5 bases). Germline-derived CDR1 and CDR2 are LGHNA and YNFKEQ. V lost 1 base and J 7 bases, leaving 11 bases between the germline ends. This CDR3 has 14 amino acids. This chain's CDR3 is CASSQVMTVNEQFF. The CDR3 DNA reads TGTGCCAGCAGCCAAGTGATGACAGTAAATGAGCAGTTCTTC.

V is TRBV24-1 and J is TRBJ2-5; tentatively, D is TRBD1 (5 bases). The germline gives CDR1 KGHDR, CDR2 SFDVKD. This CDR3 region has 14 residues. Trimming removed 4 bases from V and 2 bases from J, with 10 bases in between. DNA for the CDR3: TGTGCCACCAGTGAAGCAGGGCGGCAAGAGACCCAGTACTTC. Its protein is CATSEAGRQETQYF.

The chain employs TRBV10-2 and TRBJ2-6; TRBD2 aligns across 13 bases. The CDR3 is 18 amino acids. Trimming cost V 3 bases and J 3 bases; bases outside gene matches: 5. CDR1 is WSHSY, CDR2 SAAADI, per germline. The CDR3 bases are TGCGCCAGCAGTGAACGGACTAGCGGGGGAGGTGGGGCCAACGTCCTGACTTTC. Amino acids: CASSERTSGGGGANVLTF.

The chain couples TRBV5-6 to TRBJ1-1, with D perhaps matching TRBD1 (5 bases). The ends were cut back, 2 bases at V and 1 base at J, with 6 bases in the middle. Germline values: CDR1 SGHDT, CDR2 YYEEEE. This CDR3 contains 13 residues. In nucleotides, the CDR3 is TGTGCCAGCAGCTTCAGGGCGAACACTGAAGCTTTCTTT. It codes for CASSFRANTEAFF.

The CDR3 coding sequence is TGTGCCAGCAGTTTTGGCCAACAGCCCCAGCATTTT. It specifies CASSFGQQPQHF. The chain links TRBV12-3 or TRBV12-4 to TRBJ1-5; D remains ambiguous. The CDR3 is 12 residues long. Trimming removed 3 bases at V and 7 bases at J, with 7 bases between.

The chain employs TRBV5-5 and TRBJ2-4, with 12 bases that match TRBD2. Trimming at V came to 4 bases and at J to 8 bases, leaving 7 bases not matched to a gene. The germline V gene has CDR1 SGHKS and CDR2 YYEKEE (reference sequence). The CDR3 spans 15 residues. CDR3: CASSPGLAGGYIQYF. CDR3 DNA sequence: TGTGCCAGCAGCCCGGGACTAGCGGGTGGATACATTCAGTACTTC.

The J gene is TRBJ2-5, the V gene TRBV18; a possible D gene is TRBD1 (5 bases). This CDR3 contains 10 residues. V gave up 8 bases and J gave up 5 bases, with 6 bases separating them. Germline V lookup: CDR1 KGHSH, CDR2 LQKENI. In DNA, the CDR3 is TGTGCCAGCGCAGGGGAGACCCAGTACTTC. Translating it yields CASAGETQYF.